This entry concerns a single T cell receptor (beta chain). Its antigen is undetermined. A much more abundant neighbour one base away suggests this may be a read error. This sample is part of a study of tumor and adjacent non-tumor tissue in lung cancer. Study-level results: Significantly higher TCR diversity was found in tumor than normal lung. Top 100 clones took a larger repertoire share in normal lung.

The library came from three nested PCR rounds adapted from ARM-PCR protocols. TCRdb fed the multiplex PCR reads into MiXCR, producing one record per CDR3 protein. Here the sample spans some 70,000 distinct CDR3 sequences, around 70% being singletons. The CDR3 is made up of 15 amino acids. Germline V lookup: CDR1 SGHNT, CDR2 YYREEE (reference sequence). The template was RNA from unsorted bulk tissue. Distant lung tissue was collected more than 3 cm away from the tumor edge. The TCR comes from a woman in her 50s with non-small cell lung cancer. The chain joins TRBV5-4 to TRBJ1-1, with D possibly matching TRBD1 (5 bases). Sequencing was performed on distant non-tumor lung tissue. CDR3 DNA sequence: TGTGTCAGCAGCTTGTCAGCAGGGCTGAACACTGAAGCTTTCTTT. It yields the protein CVSSLSAGLNTEAFF.